These T cell receptor beta chains were read from a single sample in a study of T cell repertoires in cytomegalovirus infection. TCRdb reprocessed the reads via MiXCR and lists one record per CDR3 protein. The data hold about 490,000 distinct CDR3 sequences, with approximately 16% observed a single time. The sequencing sample was made of CD8+ T cells from PBMCs. These receptors were taken from a human donor in good health (CMV status not recorded). Some clones in this sample may be carry-over from other donors' samples. Each CDR3 is given with its conserved first and last residue. A D gene is named only where the DNA matches it firmly. Clone size is stated in some rows and not others, as once, few, many or a class when expanded.

size: many; J: TRBJ1-2; V: TRBV7-2; D: .; DNA: TGTGCCAGCAGCTTAGGGGGGGGCCGTGGCTACACCTTC; CDR3: CASSLGGGRGYTF
size: few; J: TRBJ2-2; V: TRBV7-8; D: .; DNA: TGTGCCAGCACCCTTTTGCAGGGGGAGGGGACCGGGGAGCTGTTTTTT; CDR3: CASTLLQGEGTGELFF
size: few; J: TRBJ1-1; V: TRBV5-8; D: .; DNA: TGTGCCAGCAGCTTGGGACAGATGGTCACTGAAGCTTTCTTT; CDR3: CASSLGQMVTEAFF
size: few; J: TRBJ2-1; V: TRBV27; D: .; DNA: TGTGCCAGCAGTTTATCCGTCCCGACCCACAGTGAGCAGTTCTTC; CDR3: CASSLSVPTHSEQFF
size: few; J: TRBJ2-2; V: TRBV20-1; D: .; DNA: TGCAGTGCTAGAGATGGGGCGAACACCGGGGAGCTGTTTTTT; CDR3: CSARDGANTGELFF
size: many; J: TRBJ1-2; V: TRBV6-1; D: TRBD1; DNA: TGTGCCAGCACCTTGTTGGGGACAGCTAACTATGGCTACACCTTC; CDR3: CASTLLGTANYGYTF
size: few; J: TRBJ2-3; V: TRBV19; D: .; DNA: TGTGCCACCTCATTGAGTAGCAGCACAGATACGCAGTATTTT; CDR3: CATSLSSSTDTQYF
size: .; J: TRBJ2-1; V: TRBV29-1; D: TRBD2; DNA: TGCAGCGTTGGGGAGGGAGGTGAGCAGTTCTTC; CDR3: CSVGEGGEQFF
size: .; J: TRBJ2-1; V: TRBV6-2/TRBV6-3; D: .; DNA: TGTGCCAGCAGTTACGCCCCCCGGGGGCCCGGGGGTGAGCAGTTCTTC; CDR3: CASSYAPRGPGGEQFF
size: many; J: TRBJ2-1; V: TRBV6-1; D: TRBD2; DNA: TGTGCCAGCACGGGAGCGGGGGGGCCTGGAGGCAATGAGCAGTTCTTC; CDR3: CASTGAGGPGGNEQFF
size: many; J: TRBJ2-1; V: TRBV11-1; D: .; DNA: TGTGCCAGCAGCTTACTAGAGGGATTTCCCCCTGAAGAGTTCTTC; CDR3: CASSLLEGFPPEEFF
size: many; J: TRBJ2-7; V: TRBV7-9; D: .; DNA: TGTGCCAGCAGCGATACAGGGAAAGTCTACGAGCAGTACTTC; CDR3: CASSDTGKVYEQYF
size: many; J: TRBJ2-7; V: TRBV7-6; D: .; DNA: TGTGCCAGCAGCCCAAGGGCGCCCCACTACGAGCAGTACTTC; CDR3: CASSPRAPHYEQYF
size: many; J: TRBJ1-1; V: TRBV28; D: .; DNA: TGTGCCAGCAGCCCAACCGGACGGAGCAACACTGAAGCTTTCTTT; CDR3: CASSPTGRSNTEAFF
size: .; J: TRBJ2-5; V: TRBV5-1; D: .; DNA: TGCGCCAGCAGCTGGGAGACAGGTTATCAAGAGACCCAGTACTTC; CDR3: CASSWETGYQETQYF
size: many; J: TRBJ1-2; V: TRBV7-2; D: .; DNA: TGTGCCAGCAGCTTAGAGGAAGTAGAGGGCGACTACACCTTC; CDR3: CASSLEEVEGDYTF
size: .; J: TRBJ1-2; V: TRBV20-1; D: .; DNA: TGCAGTGCTAGAGGTGGGGACTATGGCTACACCTTC; CDR3: CSARGGDYGYTF
size: many; J: TRBJ1-2; V: TRBV4-2; D: TRBD1; DNA: TGTGCCAGCAGCCATGGGACAGGGGGCGGCTACACCTTC; CDR3: CASSHGTGGGYTF
size: .; J: TRBJ2-5; V: TRBV4-2; D: .; DNA: TGTGCCAGCAGCCAAGATCGGCACTCCCCGGAGACCCAGTACTTC; CDR3: CASSQDRHSPETQYF
size: .; J: TRBJ2-1; V: TRBV7-8; D: .; DNA: TGTGCCCGCAGCGTCTGGCAGGGATACTACAATGAGCATTTCTTC; CDR3: CARSVWQGYYNEHFF
size: many; J: TRBJ1-1; V: TRBV19; D: .; DNA: TGTGCCAGTAGTATGTCAGGGACCCCGAACACTGAAGCTTTCTTT; CDR3: CASSMSGTPNTEAFF
size: few; J: TRBJ1-1; V: TRBV12-3/TRBV12-4; D: .; DNA: TGTGCCAGCAGTCCCCGTAAGTCGAACACTGAAGCTTTCTTT; CDR3: CASSPRKSNTEAFF
size: .; J: TRBJ2-7; V: TRBV27; D: .; DNA: TGTGCCAGCAGTGACTCGTGGGAGCGGCTCTCCTACGAGCAGTACTTC; CDR3: CASSDSWERLSYEQYF
size: .; J: TRBJ2-3; V: TRBV6-5; D: TRBD2; DNA: TGTGCCAGCAGCCTAATGGGAGCGGGGGGAACAGATACGCAGTATTTT; CDR3: CASSLMGAGGTDTQYF
size: many; J: TRBJ1-1; V: TRBV11-2; D: .; DNA: TGTGCCAGCAGCTCTTTAGGGGGGGAGACTGAAGCTTTCTTT; CDR3: CASSSLGGETEAFF
size: many; J: TRBJ2-5; V: TRBV2; D: TRBD1; DNA: TGTGCCAGCAGTGATTGGCCGGTGGGACAGGGAGAAGAGACCCAGTACTTC; CDR3: CASSDWPVGQGEETQYF
size: .; J: TRBJ2-7; V: TRBV27; D: .; DNA: TGTGCCAGCAGTGACCCGGGACATTTCTACGAGCAGTACTTC; CDR3: CASSDPGHFYEQYF
size: once; J: TRBJ1-4; V: TRBV5-3; D: .; DNA: TGTGCCAGCAGCTTGGAACAGGGAAATGAAAAACTGTTTTTT; CDR3: CASSLEQGNEKLFF
size: few; J: TRBJ2-1; V: TRBV28; D: .; DNA: TGTGCCAGCAGTTTAATCCTTGAGAGCGAGCAGTTCTTC; CDR3: CASSLILESEQFF
size: many; J: TRBJ1-4; V: TRBV11-2; D: .; DNA: TGTGCCAGCAGCTTAGGTCCGGGTGAAAAACTGTTTTTT; CDR3: CASSLGPGEKLFF
size: many; J: TRBJ2-2; V: TRBV6-2/TRBV6-3; D: .; DNA: TGTGCCAGCAGTTACGAGGCGTCAAGGTCCGGGGAGCTGTTTTTT; CDR3: CASSYEASRSGELFF
size: .; J: TRBJ2-1; V: TRBV27; D: .; DNA: TGTGCCAGCAGTCCGTCGGGGGGCCTCAATGAGCAGTTCTTC; CDR3: CASSPSGGLNEQFF
size: many; J: TRBJ2-2; V: TRBV6-2/TRBV6-3; D: TRBD1; DNA: TGTGCCAGCAGTTACCACCGACAGGGGAGGACCGGGGAGCTGTTTTTT; CDR3: CASSYHRQGRTGELFF
size: few; J: TRBJ2-4; V: TRBV28; D: .; DNA: TGTGCCAGCACCCCTGGGGAAACCAAAAACATTCAGTACTTC; CDR3: CASTPGETKNIQYF
size: .; J: TRBJ2-3; V: TRBV10-3; D: .; DNA: TGTGCCATCGGGGGATTTAAGGACACGGGGGATACGCAGTATTTT; CDR3: CAIGGFKDTGDTQYF
size: .; J: TRBJ2-7; V: TRBV6-8; D: TRBD1; DNA: TGTGCCAGCAGTTACGACAGGGTTGTTTACGAGCAGTACTTC; CDR3: CASSYDRVVYEQYF
size: few; J: TRBJ1-5; V: TRBV28; D: .; DNA: TGTGCCAGCAGTTTAAAAGGACCTTATAGCAATCAGCCCCAGCATTTT; CDR3: CASSLKGPYSNQPQHF
size: many; J: TRBJ1-2; V: TRBV7-8; D: .; DNA: TGTGCCAGCAGCAAGACACGTTCGGCGCCTAACTATGGCTACACCTTC; CDR3: CASSKTRSAPNYGYTF
size: many; J: TRBJ1-2; V: TRBV7-3; D: TRBD1; DNA: TGTGCCAGCAGCGAGGACAGGGGTGGGCTTGGCTACACCTTC; CDR3: CASSEDRGGLGYTF
size: many; J: TRBJ2-1; V: TRBV20-1; D: .; DNA: TGCAGTGCCCAAGGGGGCGGAGGGGGGTACAATGAGCAGTTCTTC; CDR3: CSAQGGGGGYNEQFF
size: many; J: TRBJ2-7; V: TRBV12-3/TRBV12-4; D: .; DNA: TGTGCCAGCAGCCCCCGGACTACTTCTTACGAGCAGTACTTC; CDR3: CASSPRTTSYEQYF
size: few; J: TRBJ1-3; V: TRBV27; D: TRBD1; DNA: TGTGCCAGCAGTCCTCGGGACAGGGCTTCCGGAAACACCATATATTTT; CDR3: CASSPRDRASGNTIYF
size: few; J: TRBJ2-2; V: TRBV29-1; D: .; DNA: TGCAGCGTTGTTCTACCCGGGGAGCTGTTTTTT; CDR3: CSVVLPGELFF
size: many; J: TRBJ2-1; V: TRBV7-3; D: TRBD2; DNA: TGTGCCAGCAGCGCACTAGCGAAGTCAAATGAGCAGTTCTTC; CDR3: CASSALAKSNEQFF
size: many; J: TRBJ2-1; V: TRBV5-6; D: TRBD2; DNA: TGTGCCAGCACCCCTCGGGGGGACAATGAGCAGTTCTTC; CDR3: CASTPRGDNEQFF
size: .; J: TRBJ2-3; V: TRBV19; D: TRBD2; DNA: TGTGCCAGTAGTATACGCGGGGGGGGAGATACGCAGTATTTT; CDR3: CASSIRGGGDTQYF